This T cell receptor (beta chain) is drawn from a study of technical replicates of blood from a few donors. CDR1 is SQVTM and CDR2 is ANQGSEA in the germline V gene. CDR3 length equals 12 residues. The J segment lost 8 bases and the V segment lost 4 bases, leaving 5 bases of the junction unmatched. The protocol was immunoSEQ multiplex PCR, while the TCRdb copy is restricted to in-frame clones and leaves out a portion. In the table there are over 85,000 clones, approximately 94% of which are singletons. The rearrangement joins TRBV29-1 to TRBJ1-2, with TRBD1 matching over 9 bases. This sequence originates from a human donor in good health. Material: T cells isolated from PBMCs. The CDR3 bases are TGCAGCGTTGCAGATGGGACAGGGGGCTACACCTTC. It translates to CSVADGTGGYTF.